Sequencing of this T cell receptor beta chain was carried out in a study of blood T cell repertoires in COVID-19. Generated by immunoSEQ multiplex PCR, the TCRdb table keeps only in-frame clones and is missing some. The sample has over 200,000 clones; roughly 80% are singletons. Trimming shortened V by 0 bases and J by 5 bases, and 17 bases separated the two germline ends. The CDR3 totals 15 residues. Per the germline V gene, CDR1 is GTSNPN and CDR2 is SVGIG (reference sequence). This clone has just a few counts. The material sequenced was PBMCs or T cells enriched from blood (not recorded which). V usage is TRBV30 and J usage is TRBJ2-7, with D hard to call. The TCR sequence derives from a man aged 55 to 69 who had recovered from COVID-19. The CDR3 sequence: CAWSVRNSRIDEQYF. DNA of the CDR3: TGTGCCTGGAGTGTACGGAACAGTCGCATCGACGAGCAGTACTTC.